By share, the clone carrying this T cell receptor beta chain counts as medium-sized. Antigen specificity is unknown. These data come from a study of metastatic and nonmetastatic thyroid tumors. Looking at the study overall: The study looked at repertoires side by side in blood and in tumor or nodule tissue from malignant and benign thyroid patients. General study findings and limits: Malignant thyroid tumors reportedly exceeded benign nodules significantly in TCR beta diversity, with the difference appearing in blood and tumor.

Thyroid surgery had not been preceded by any treatment in any patient. V shed 6 bases, J shed 7 bases, and the junction held 16 bases outside the gene matches. Germline V lookup: CDR1 MNHNS, CDR2 SASEGT. The CDR3 is 17 residues long. Original processing methods: Variation in CDR3 across clinicopathological groups served as the basis for constructing a distant-metastasis classifier in papillary thyroid cancer. TCRdb reprocessed the PCR reads via MiXCR. TCRdb's processing, not the authors', yielded these V and J calls. The sample lists 25,000 or so clones; about 15% were seen once. This sequence was found in a female donor with papillary thyroid cancer or a benign thyroid nodule (not recorded which). Some clones in this sample may be carry-over from other donors' samples. The chain joins TRBV6-1 to TRBJ2-7, with 12 positions matching TRBD2. Sequencing input: blood. CDR3 loop: CASSQTSGRPFEDEQYF. CDR3 bases: TGTGCCAGCAGCCAGACTAGCGGGAGACCCTTCGAGGATGAGCAGTACTTC.